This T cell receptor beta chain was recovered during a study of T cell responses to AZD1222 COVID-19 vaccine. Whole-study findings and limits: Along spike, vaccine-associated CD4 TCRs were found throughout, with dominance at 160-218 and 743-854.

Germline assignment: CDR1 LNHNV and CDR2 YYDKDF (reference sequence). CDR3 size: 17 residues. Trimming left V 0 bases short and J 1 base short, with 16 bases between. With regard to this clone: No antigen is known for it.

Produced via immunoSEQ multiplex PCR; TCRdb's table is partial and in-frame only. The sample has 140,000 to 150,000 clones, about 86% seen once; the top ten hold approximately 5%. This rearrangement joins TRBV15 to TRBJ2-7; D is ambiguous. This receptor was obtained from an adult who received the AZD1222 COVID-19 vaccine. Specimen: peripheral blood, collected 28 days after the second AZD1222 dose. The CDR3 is CATSRDLVQDPSYEQYF. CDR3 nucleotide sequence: TGTGCCACCAGCAGAGACCTGGTTCAGGACCCTTCCTACGAGCAGTACTTC. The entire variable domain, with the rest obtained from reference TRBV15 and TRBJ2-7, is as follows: DAMVIQNPRYQVTQFGKPVTLSCSQTLNHNVMYWYQQKSSQAPKLLFHYYDKDFNNEADTPDNFQSRRPNTSFCFLDIRSPGLGDTAMYLCATSRDLVQDPSYEQYFGPGTRLTVT.